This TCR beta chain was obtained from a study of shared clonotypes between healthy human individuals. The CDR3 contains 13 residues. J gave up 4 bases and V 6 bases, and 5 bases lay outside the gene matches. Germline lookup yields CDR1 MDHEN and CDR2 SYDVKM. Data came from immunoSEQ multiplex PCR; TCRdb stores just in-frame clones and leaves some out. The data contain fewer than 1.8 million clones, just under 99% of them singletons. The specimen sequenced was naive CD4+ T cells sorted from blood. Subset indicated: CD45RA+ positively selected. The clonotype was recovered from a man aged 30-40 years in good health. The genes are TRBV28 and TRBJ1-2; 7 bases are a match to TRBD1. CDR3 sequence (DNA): TGTGCCAGCAGCGGACAGGCCCGCTATGGCTACACCTTC. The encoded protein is CASSGQARYGYTF.